This T cell receptor (beta chain) was found in a study of cytomegalovirus exposure and HLA in healthy donors. As for the study in general: Among around 400 genotyped donors, around 82% fell in the Caucasian-associated ancestry cluster.

For this clone: Antigen specificity is unknown.

Amplification used 60 Vbeta primers and 13 Jbeta primers. Sequencing used immunoSEQ multiplex PCR; TCRdb keeps in-frame clones, though not all of them. Here the sample spans some 120,000 clones, around 80% being singletons. The study's findings and limits: Later examination showed HLA-associated TCR beta chains had greater clonal expansion than equally common others. In vitro checks showed that a few CMV-associated chains really do target CMV antigens. Rare sequences made up most TCRs, while some public TCRs were found in many donors.

The origin of this receptor is a man in his fifties or sixties in good health and CMV-seronegative. Sample: PBMCs.

The CDR3 here is CASSFFHSNQPQHF. The CDR3 nucleotides are TGTGCCAGCAGTTTTTTTCATAGCAATCAGCCCCAGCATTTT. The chain couples TRBV28 to TRBJ1-5; D remains unclear. Per the germline V gene, CDR1 is MDHEN and CDR2 is SYDVKM. Trimming took 3 bases from V and 0 from J, leaving 6 bases between them. The CDR3 contains 14 residues.